The clone carrying this T cell receptor beta chain was detected many times. Its antigen remains unidentified. This sample was included in a study of response to subunit inactivated influenza vaccine. General study results and limits: Authors proposed each seasonal influenza vaccination draws in few new T cells.

Each CDR3 protein gets one entry after TCRdb re-called the RT-PCR reads with MiXCR. The repertoire holds a few hundred thousand distinct CDR3 sequences, around 7.7% seen once, with about an eighth in the top ten. The sequence was obtained from a man aged 50-75 years who received an inactivated influenza vaccine. Sample: PBMCs from blood, taken about 23 months after vaccination.

The CDR3 bases are TGCAGCGTTGCCGGGACACGGGAGACCCAGTACTTC. This sequence encodes CSVAGTRETQYF. The rearrangement joins TRBV29-1 to TRBJ2-5; D is possibly TRBD1 (6 bases). This CDR3 is 12 amino acids long. Between the trimmed V and J ends, which lost 4 bases and 5 bases, there was a span of 11 bases. Per the germline V gene, CDR1 is SQVTM and CDR2 is ANQGSEA. Filled out from reference TRBV29-1 and TRBJ2-5, the complete variable domain reads SAVISQKPSRDICQRGTSLTIQCQVDSQVTMMFWYRQQPGQSLTLIATANQGSEATYESGFVIDKFPISRPNLTFSTLTVSNMSPEDSSIYLCSVAGTRETQYFGPGTRLLVL.